Listed below are T cell receptor beta chains from one sample, sequenced in a study of cytomegalovirus exposure and HLA in healthy donors. The method was immunoSEQ multiplex PCR; TCRdb's version includes in-frame clones alone and lacks a portion of them. This sample has some 89,000 clones; roughly 85% occur once, and the top ten carry 6.5% to 8.5%. Sequencing input: PBMCs. These receptors were obtained from a man in his forties in good health and CMV-seropositive. Both conserved end residues are part of each CDR3. D genes are given only for firm matches. The listing skips clone size in some rows; elsewhere it reads once, few, many or a size class.

J: TRBJ2-7
V: TRBV15
size: -
D: TRBD1
DNA: TGTGCCACCAGCAGCACCGGGACAGGGTTACGCGAGCAGTACTTC
CDR3: CATSSTGTGLREQYF

J: TRBJ1-3
V: TRBV5-8
size: -
D: -
DNA: TGTGCCAGCAGCGTAGACAGGAGAGGAAACACCATATATTTT
CDR3: CASSVDRRGNTIYF

J: TRBJ1-2
V: TRBV28
size: -
D: TRBD1
DNA: TGTGCCAGCAGCCTCCTTTCGGGGGGACAGGGGCCGTCTTATGGCTACACCTTC
CDR3: CASSLLSGGQGPSYGYTF

J: TRBJ2-1
V: TRBV5-6
size: -
D: TRBD2
DNA: TGTGCCAGCAGCACCCCGGGACTAGCGGCTTACAATGAGCAGTTCTTC
CDR3: CASSTPGLAAYNEQFF

J: TRBJ2-5
V: TRBV4-2
size: -
D: -
DNA: TGTGCCAGCAGCCAAGGAGAACAAGAGGCCCAGTACTTC
CDR3: CASSQGEQEAQYF

J: TRBJ2-1
V: TRBV4-2
size: -
D: TRBD2
DNA: TGTGCCAGCAGCCCGGGGGGGTTCGGTGAGCAGTTCTTC
CDR3: CASSPGGFGEQFF

J: TRBJ1-4
V: TRBV28
size: -
D: -
DNA: TGTGCCAGCAGGCTCGCGGGGTATGGTGAAAAACTGTTTTTT
CDR3: CASRLAGYGEKLFF

J: TRBJ2-1
V: TRBV7-3
size: -
D: TRBD2
DNA: TGTGCCAGCAGCAGCACACCGGGACTAGAGCAGTTCTTC
CDR3: CASSSTPGLEQFF

J: TRBJ1-1
V: TRBV18
size: -
D: -
DNA: TGTGCCAGCTCACAACAGGGTCAGAACACTGAAGCTTTCTTT
CDR3: CASSQQGQNTEAFF

J: TRBJ2-2
V: TRBV18
size: once
D: -
DNA: TGTGCCAGCTCACCCCTGACCGGGGAGCTGTTTTTT
CDR3: CASSPLTGELFF

J: TRBJ2-3
V: TRBV15
size: -
D: TRBD2
DNA: TGTGCCACCAGCATCGGCCTTAGCGGGGCTAGCACAGATACGCAGTATTTT
CDR3: CATSIGLSGASTDTQYF

J: TRBJ2-2
V: TRBV9
size: -
D: -
DNA: TGTGCCAGCAGCGCCAGGGGAGATCCGAGCACCGGGGAGCTGTTTTTT
CDR3: CASSARGDPSTGELFF

J: TRBJ2-5
V: TRBV13
size: -
D: -
DNA: TGTGCCAGCAGCTTAGGTCGGGGGACCCAGTACTTC
CDR3: CASSLGRGTQYF

J: TRBJ1-1
V: TRBV11-2
size: -
D: -
DNA: TGTGCCAGCAGCTTAAGGGCCGGGATTGAAGCTTTCTTT
CDR3: CASSLRAGIEAFF

J: TRBJ2-7
V: TRBV5-4
size: -
D: TRBD1
DNA: TGTGCCAGCAGCTTGGGGACAGGGGTCTACGAGCAGTACTTC
CDR3: CASSLGTGVYEQYF

J: TRBJ1-6
V: TRBV28
size: -
D: TRBD1
DNA: TGTGCCAGCAGTTCTTTTGGACAGGGTGAAAATTCACCCCTCCACTTT
CDR3: CASSSFGQGENSPLHF

J: TRBJ1-1
V: TRBV4-3
size: -
D: -
DNA: TGCGCCAGCAGCCAAGATGGCCTTGAAGCTTTCTTT
CDR3: CASSQDGLEAFF

J: TRBJ2-1
V: TRBV6-8
size: few
D: -
DNA: TGTGCCAGCAGTCTTAGTGGCGGATACAATGAGCAGTTCTTC
CDR3: CASSLSGGYNEQFF

J: TRBJ1-1
V: TRBV29-1
size: -
D: TRBD1
DNA: TGCAGCGTCCACATTGAAGACAGGGGGCACACTGAAGCTTTCTTT
CDR3: CSVHIEDRGHTEAFF

J: TRBJ1-2
V: TRBV6-5
size: -
D: -
DNA: TGTGCCAGCAGTTACTCTGGAGTGGCCCAGGGGGGCTACACCTTC
CDR3: CASSYSGVAQGGYTF

J: TRBJ1-1
V: TRBV5-1
size: -
D: TRBD1
DNA: TGCGCCAGCAGCTTGGACAGGGGGGCTACTGAAGCTTTCTTT
CDR3: CASSLDRGATEAFF

J: TRBJ2-1
V: TRBV7-9
size: -
D: TRBD1
DNA: TGTGCCAGCAGCTCCACACCCCGGACAGGAGACAATGAGCAGTTCTTC
CDR3: CASSSTPRTGDNEQFF

J: TRBJ2-7
V: TRBV11-2
size: -
D: -
DNA: TGTGCCAGCAGCCCTACGGGGAGGGAGCAGTACTTC
CDR3: CASSPTGREQYF

J: TRBJ2-1
V: TRBV7-9
size: -
D: TRBD1
DNA: TGTGCCAGCAGCCGCAAGGGACAGATGTACAATGAGCAGTTCTTC
CDR3: CASSRKGQMYNEQFF

J: TRBJ2-1
V: TRBV7-9
size: -
D: -
DNA: TGTGCCAGCAGACAACTAGGGGGGGGTGAGCAGTTCTTC
CDR3: CASRQLGGGEQFF

J: TRBJ2-7
V: TRBV19
size: -
D: TRBD1
DNA: TGTGCCAGTAGTCGGGACAGTAGTAGGGCCGAGCAGTACTTC
CDR3: CASSRDSSRAEQYF

J: TRBJ2-2
V: TRBV2
size: -
D: TRBD2
DNA: TGTGCCAGCATTCTAGCGGGAACGACCGGGGAGCTGTTTTTT
CDR3: CASILAGTTGELFF

J: TRBJ1-5
V: TRBV6-6
size: -
D: -
DNA: TGTGCCAGCAATATGGGGGGAGGAGGCAATCAGCCCCAGCATTTT
CDR3: CASNMGGGGNQPQHF

J: TRBJ1-2
V: TRBV19
size: -
D: -
DNA: TGTGCCAGTAGTGGACATGGCTATGGCTACACCTTC
CDR3: CASSGHGYGYTF

J: TRBJ1-3
V: TRBV7-3
size: -
D: -
DNA: TGTGCCAGCAGCCAAACCGCAGGTGCTGGAAACACCATATATTTT
CDR3: CASSQTAGAGNTIYF

J: TRBJ2-5
V: TRBV15
size: -
D: -
DNA: TGTGCCACCAGCAGAGGGAGGGAAGAGACCCAGTACTTC
CDR3: CATSRGREETQYF

J: TRBJ2-4
V: TRBV29-1
size: -
D: -
DNA: TGCAGCGTTGTAGTAATAGATTCATGCATTCAGTACTTC
CDR3: CSVVVIDSCIQYF

J: TRBJ2-7
V: TRBV6-1
size: -
D: TRBD1
DNA: TGTGCCGGAGACAGGGGGCCTGGCTACGAGCAGTACTTC
CDR3: CAGDRGPGYEQYF

J: TRBJ1-1
V: TRBV19
size: -
D: -
DNA: TGTGCCAGTACCGAGGGTAGGAACACTGAAGCTTTCTTT
CDR3: CASTEGRNTEAFF

J: TRBJ2-3
V: TRBV5-4
size: -
D: TRBD1
DNA: TGTGCCAGCAGCTTCCCCGGGACAGAGACAGATACGCAGTATTTT
CDR3: CASSFPGTETDTQYF

J: TRBJ2-1
V: TRBV15
size: -
D: TRBD2
DNA: TGTGCCACCAGCAGATCCAAAGCGGGAGGTCCTTACAATGAGCAGTTCTTC
CDR3: CATSRSKAGGPYNEQFF

J: TRBJ1-4
V: TRBV10-3
size: -
D: TRBD1
DNA: TGTGCCATCAGTGAGTCAACAGGGGGCAGTGAAAAACTGTTTTTT
CDR3: CAISESTGGSEKLFF

J: TRBJ2-1
V: TRBV10-2
size: few
D: TRBD2
DNA: TGCGCCACTCCGGGAGGGGGCAATGAGCAGTTCTTC
CDR3: CATPGGGNEQFF

J: TRBJ2-3
V: TRBV6-1
size: -
D: -
DNA: TGTGCCATCAGACGGACAGATACGCAGTATTTT
CDR3: CAIRRTDTQYF

J: TRBJ2-7
V: TRBV18
size: -
D: TRBD2
DNA: TGTGCCAGCTCACCACCGGACGGGGGGGCTTACGAGCAGTACTTC
CDR3: CASSPPDGGAYEQYF